This TCR delta chain was recorded in a study of Vδ1+ human thymocytes (dated 2018 in TCRdb). Describing the broader study: As a data resource, the study described the mRNA-level TRG and TRD CDR3 repertoires of highly purified Vdelta1+ thymocytes obtained from young children. Validation of the multiplex-based CDR3 amplicon strategy against 5'RACE-based CDR3 amplicon generation methods had been performed previously.

The CDR3 holds 21 amino acids from the cysteine to the phenylalanine. Of the read, only the CDR3 DNA is kept; its 63 bases are in frame from base 1. Trimming takes 5 bases from V and 10 bases from J, and the germline ends sit 41 bases apart. CDR1 is given as TSWWSYY and CDR2 as QGS, both from the germline V gene. This clone was counted a few times. Its antigen is still unknown. Within one base of it there is no much larger clone, and no base qualities were kept. Thymic samples were depleted of alphabeta T cells, then CD3+ TCRVdelta1+ TCRVdelta2- thymocytes were FACS-sorted. Sorted Vdelta1+ thymocyte purity ranged from about 96% to 99.6%. Thymic specimens came from 8 or 9 paediatric patients undergoing corrective cardiac surgery, aged from about 5 days to 17 months. The thymic tissue was dispersed, and mononuclear cells were isolated using a Histopaque-1077 density gradient. The staining antibodies were anti-TCRVdelta1 clone TS8.2, anti-TCRVdelta2 clone B6, anti-CD3 clone HIT3a and anti-TCRalphabeta clone IP26.

The paper's findings and limits, for the study overall: Although sort purity was high, around 21% of thymic TRD sequences were Vdelta2 (with a few Vdelta3), in contrast to the peripheral blood Vdelta1+ controls. Numerous TRG clonotypes were shared among donors (up to about 7x10^3), while TRD repertoires were essentially private (a maximum of roughly 120 shared). No clustering by age or sex was observed, so analyses did not stratify donors by these variables. The authors advised highly purified populations and single-cell validation, since unexpected Vdelta2 sequences could cause misinterpretation of bulk repertoire data. In contrast to oligoclonal peripheral blood repertoires, thymic TRG and TRD repertoires appeared to be highly polyclonal with Gaussian CDR3 length distributions.

RNA extraction was performed with the RNeasy mini kit, and reverse transcription was done with Superscript III. CDR3 amplicons were produced by multiplex PCR using pooled V-gene forward primers and a constant-region reverse primer with Illumina adaptor overhangs. Amplicons were gel-purified, then indexed with Nextera index primers over about 8 extra PCR cycles and purified with AMPure XP beads. Libraries were sequenced on an Illumina MiSeq with paired-end 250 bp reads, dual indexing and about 20% PhiX spike-in. The paper's processing steps were these. Reads were quality checked with FastQC, and TRG read pairs were merged with ea-utils fastq-join. Annotation of sequences was performed with IMGT/HighV-QUEST, only productive sequences with unambiguous V-gene assignment were retained, and clonotypes were defined by identical CDR3 sequence. For downstream analysis, VDJtools 1.1.1, tcR 2.2.3, Treemap and vegan Shannon diversity in R 3.4.4 were used. The public reads were reprocessed by TCRdb using CATT, and rows of matching DNA were later combined. The V and J calls, along with clone size, are taken from TCRdb and not from the paper's own processing. The sample includes over 45,000 delta-chain clones, with roughly 15% observed a single time. The ten largest clones capture about 0.35% of the sample.

The chain links TRDV1 with TRDJ1; the D gene is perhaps TRDD3, from 7 matching bases. The sequenced material came from Vdelta1+ gamma-delta thymocytes from the thymus. What this sample's cell subset or site label stands for: FACS-sorted CD3+ TCRalphabeta- TCRVdelta1+ TCRVdelta2- thymocytes. The clonotype originates from a girl younger than two who had congenital heart surgery. The DNA sequence is TGTGCTCTTGGGCTACTCCCTTCCCAAGCCGGTCTGGGGGTCACCGGGGGGGGACTCATCTTT. Translated, this is CALGLLPSQAGLGVTGGGLIF.